The 10 T cell receptor beta chains presented below share a single source sample, sequenced in a study of T-cell reconstitution after alpha-beta-depleted transplantation in children. The authors prepared the TCRbeta library with unique molecular identifiers. TCRdb recomputed calls from the PCR reads with MiXCR, one row per CDR3 protein. The data contain approximately 200,000 distinct CDR3 sequences, approximately 14% of them singletons. This material consisted of PBMCs from the stem cell graft donor, taken from the stem cell graft. All receptors derive from a human donor who donated a stem cell graft to a child with acute lymphoblastic leukemia.

This clonotype was seen only a few times. CDR3 sequence reads: CASSSSRIYNSPLHF. DNA of the CDR3: TGTGCCAGCAGCTCGAGCCGCATATATAATTCACCCCTCCACTTT. The J gene is TRBJ1-6, the V gene TRBV5-5; D uncertain. The CDR3 totals 15 residues. V shed 3 bases and J shed 4 bases, with 11 bases lying between them. Germline loops: CDR1 SGHKS, CDR2 YYEKEE (reference sequence).

This chain joins TRBV5-1 and TRBJ2-5; 8 nucleotides align to TRBD2. Germline CDR1 reads SGHRS; CDR2 reads YFSETQ. The CDR3 totals 20 residues. V was pared by 4 bases and J by 2 bases, with 22 bases of the junction left unmatched. The CDR3 spells CASSLNQWVKSSGRQETQYF. The CDR3, as DNA: TGCGCCAGCAGCCTGAATCAATGGGTTAAATCTAGCGGGCGACAAGAGACCCAGTACTTC.

This clonotype showed up many times. This rearrangement joins TRBV7-9 to TRBJ2-1, with D unresolved. CDR1 is SEHNR and CDR2 is FQNEAQ in the germline V gene (reference sequence). The CDR3 is 10 amino acids. V dropped 5 bases and J dropped 12 bases, with 8 bases sitting between them. The CDR3 sequence: CASSQTRQFF. The CDR3 coding sequence is TGTGCCAGCAGCCAGACACGGCAGTTCTTC.

This clonotype was counted many times. CDR3: CASSSPGGETQYF. CDR3 coding DNA: TGTGCCAGCAGCTCCCCCGGTGGGGAGACCCAGTACTTC. V is TRBV7-9 and J is TRBJ2-5; D remains unclear. This CDR3 is built from 13 residues. Per the germline V gene, CDR1 is SEHNR and CDR2 is FQNEAQ (reference sequence). V gave up 4 bases and J gave up 5 bases, with 11 bases separating them.

In its sample, this clonotype was seen many times. This chain uses TRBV20-1 with TRBJ2-1, with TRBD1 as a possible D gene (5 bases). Trimming shortened V by 5 bases and J by 0 bases, and 11 bases separated the two germline ends. Per the germline V gene, CDR1 is DFQATT and CDR2 is SNEGSKA (reference sequence). This CDR3 region has 14 residues. CDR3 loop: CSALRQSSYNEQFF. For the CDR3, the DNA is TGCAGTGCTTTAAGACAGAGCTCCTACAATGAGCAGTTCTTC.

The genes are TRBV12-2 and TRBJ2-7. TRBV12-2 is labeled a pseudogene. The CDR3 length is 11 residues. CDR3 DNA: TGTGCAAGTCGCTTCAACAGCGAGCAGTACTTC. Amino acid sequence: CASRFNSEQYF.

This clonotype was picked up many times. The V call is TRBV25-1, the J call TRBJ1-4; TRBD1 aligns across 7 bases. Germline V gene sequence: CDR1 MGHDK, CDR2 SYGVNS. The CDR3 contains 14 residues. With 4 bases clipped from V and 6 bases from J, the junction kept 5 bases outside the gene matches. Written as DNA, the CDR3 is TGTGCCAGCAGTGTGACAGGGCGGGATGAAAAACTGTTTTTT. Translated: CASSVTGRDEKLFF.

This chain joins TRBV5-1 and TRBJ2-3; 11 bases match TRBD2. Unmatched junction bases numbered 4, after V lost 4 bases and J lost 0 bases. This CDR3 spans 16 amino acids. Germline CDR1 reads SGHRS; CDR2 reads YFSETQ. The CDR3 sequence is CASSPRTSGSTDTQYF. The DNA of the CDR3 is TGCGCCAGCAGCCCCCGGACTAGCGGGAGCACAGATACGCAGTATTTT. Using reference TRBV5-1 and TRBJ2-3 for the parts outside the CDR3, the full variable domain is KAGVTQTPRYLIKTRGQQVTLSCSPISGHRSVSWYQQTPGQGLQFLFEYFSETQRNKGNFPGRFSGRQFSNSRSEMNVSTLELGDSALYLCASSPRTSGSTDTQYFGPGTRLTVL.

This clonotype was picked up one time. The V call is TRBV20-1, the J call TRBJ2-1, with 12 bases that match TRBD2. The germline gives CDR1 DFQATT, CDR2 SNEGSKA (reference sequence). The CDR3 is made up of 14 amino acids. The ends lost 7 bases at V and 5 bases at J; junction bases unmatched: 6. DNA of the CDR3: TGCAGTGTTAGGGGGACTAGCGGGCACAATGAGCAGTTCTTC. Its translation: CSVRGTSGHNEQFF.

In this sample, this clonotype turned up many times. The chain recombines TRBV11-3 with TRBJ2-3; tentatively, D is TRBD1 (6 bases). There are 13 residues in the CDR3. Trimming removed 6 bases at V and 3 bases at J, with 10 bases between. Germline CDR1 SGHNT, CDR2 YENEEA. CDR3 region: CASRRTGTDTQYF. The CDR3 bases are TGTGCCAGCAGACGTACAGGGACAGATACGCAGTATTTT.